The 20 T cell receptor beta chains in this list originate from one sample, sequenced in a study of identical twins. MiXCR was run by TCRdb on the 5' RACE reads, yielding one entry per CDR3 protein. The repertoire consists of 450,000 or so distinct CDR3 sequences, with 12% to 15% occurring once and the leading ten covering roughly 0.56%. The data also belong to a second study, concerning yellow fever vaccine responses in identical twins.

Sequenced input: CD4+ T cells sorted from blood. The receptors originated from a young woman in good health.

CDR3 loop: CASSLVAGQAYGYTF. DNA for the CDR3: TGTGCCAGCAGTTTAGTTGCAGGGCAGGCCTATGGCTACACCTTC. This chain uses TRBV12-3 or TRBV12-4 with TRBJ1-2; possibly TRBD1 for D (5 bases). V was shortened by 1 base and J by 4 bases, with 13 bases between the two germline ends. This CDR3 has 15 residues.

The chain couples TRBV25-1 to TRBJ2-5, with D possibly being TRBD1 (6 bases). Germline lookup yields CDR1 MGHDK and CDR2 SYGVNS. V was clipped by 4 bases and J by 6 bases, with 33 bases between them. The CDR3 covers 20 residues. CDR3 sequence reads: CASSGGFQAVAGAGYKTQYF. CDR3 DNA: TGTGCCAGCAGTGGGGGGTTCCAAGCGGTGGCAGGGGCTGGATACAAGACCCAGTACTTC.

The genes are TRBV12-3 or TRBV12-4 and TRBJ2-1; 8 bases are a match to TRBD2. This CDR3 is built from 16 residues. With 6 bases clipped from V and 0 bases from J, the junction kept 7 bases outside the gene matches. This CDR3 reads CASSSTSGPSYNEQFF. The CDR3 DNA follows: TGTGCCAGCAGCTCCACTAGCGGACCCTCCTACAATGAGCAGTTCTTC.

In its sample, this clonotype was seen many times. The chain uses TRBV12-3 or TRBV12-4 and TRBJ1-5; maybe TRBD1 (5 bases). Trimming pared 7 bases from V and 5 bases from J, leaving 15 bases between. The CDR3 has 14 amino acids. The CDR3 region is CASTKSGSDQPQHF. The CDR3, as DNA: TGTGCCAGCACCAAATCAGGGTCGGATCAGCCCCAGCATTTT.

The rearrangement uses TRBV6-2 or TRBV6-3 and TRBJ2-7; a possible D gene is TRBD2 (5 bases). CDR1 is MNHEY, CDR2 SVGEGT, per germline. CDR3 length equals 13 residues. Trimming removed 2 bases at V and 4 bases at J, with 9 bases between. CDR3 in amino acids: CASSYLLVYEQYF. Written as DNA, the CDR3 is TGTGCCAGCAGTTACCTACTAGTATACGAGCAGTACTTC.

In this sample, this clonotype turned up a few times. The V gene is TRBV20-1, the J gene TRBJ2-1; maybe TRBD2 (5 bases). V was pared by 5 bases and J by 9 bases, with 14 bases between. CDR1 is DFQATT and CDR2 is SNEGSKA in the germline V gene (reference sequence). This CDR3 comprises 12 residues. The CDR3 region is CSALRAAGEQFF. In DNA, the CDR3 is TGCAGTGCTCTGCGGGCTGCTGGTGAGCAGTTCTTC.

The chain links TRBV7-9 to TRBJ1-4, with D unclear. The CDR3 runs to 15 residues. V lost 5 bases and J lost 7, with 17 bases in between. The germline gives CDR1 SEHNR, CDR2 FQNEAQ (reference sequence). The CDR3 loop reads CASSHPTKGGEKLFF. CDR3 DNA: TGTGCCAGCAGCCACCCGACGAAGGGCGGTGAAAAACTGTTTTTT.

This rearrangement joins TRBV29-1 to TRBJ2-3; 8 nucleotides agree with TRBD1. V lost 4 bases and J lost 4; bases outside the gene matches: 1. CDR1 and CDR2 from the germline V gene are SQVTM and ANQGSEA. This CDR3 is 12 amino acids long. CDR3: CSVGTGPDTQYF. CDR3 DNA: TGCAGCGTTGGGACAGGGCCAGATACGCAGTATTTT.

This clonotype was seen only a few times. V gene TRBV5-1 combines with J gene TRBJ1-2; D perhaps matches TRBD1 (6 bases). In germline, CDR1 is SGHRS, CDR2 YFSETQ. V shed 4 bases and J shed 4 bases, with 14 bases lying between them. This CDR3 is built from 14 residues. CDR3: CASSLGQSAYGYTF. The CDR3 nucleotides read TGCGCCAGCAGCCTAGGACAGTCGGCCTATGGCTACACCTTC.

This chain joins TRBV10-3 and TRBJ1-1; D may be TRBD1 (5 bases). V gave up 4 bases and J gave up 4 bases, with 10 bases separating them. Germline V gene data show CDR1 as ENHRY and CDR2 as SYGVKD. The CDR3 is 13 amino acids. CDR3 residues: CAISALGLTEAFF. In DNA, the CDR3 is TGTGCCATCAGTGCGCTGGGGCTCACTGAAGCTTTCTTT.

This clonotype was seen more than once but under ten times. The chain joins TRBV7-2 to TRBJ1-2, with 8 bases identical to TRBD1. V trimming: 0 bases; J trimming: 4 bases; junction bases outside the gene matches: 1. Germline CDR1 and CDR2: SGHTA and FQGNSA. The length of the CDR3 is 14 residues. In DNA form, the CDR3 reads TGTGCCAGCAGCTTAGCGGGACAGGTCTATGGCTACACCTTC. This translates into CASSLAGQVYGYTF.

The chain employs TRBV28 and TRBJ2-6; the D gene is possibly TRBD2 (6 bases). Germline-derived CDR1 and CDR2 are MDHEN and SYDVKM. V lost 1 base and J lost 2, with 6 bases in between. The CDR3 is 15 amino acids. DNA for the CDR3: TGTGCCAGCAGTTTATCGGGGGCTGGGGCCAACGTCCTGACTTTC. Encoded protein: CASSLSGAGANVLTF.

The chain combines TRBV10-3 with TRBJ2-3; D not certain. The V gene's germline CDR1 is ENHRY and CDR2 SYGVKD. The V gene lost 3 bases and the J gene lost 1 base, with 14 bases spanning the gap. The CDR3 is 16 amino acids. The CDR3 DNA sequence: TGTGCCATCAGTGACCCCCCCGCGGTTGGCACAGATACGCAGTATTTT. It translates to CAISDPPAVGTDTQYF.

This clonotype turned up a few times. The chain combines TRBV7-2 with TRBJ2-1; TRBD2 aligns across 7 bases. With V trimmed by 1 base and J by 4 bases, 4 bases remained unmatched. The CDR3 covers 15 residues. Germline CDR1 SGHTA, CDR2 FQGNSA. CDR3 bases: TGTGCCAGCAGCTTAGGGCGGGAGATTTACAATGAGCAGTTCTTC. It specifies CASSLGREIYNEQFF.

This clonotype was observed many times. The chain employs TRBV20-1 and TRBJ2-5, with D possibly TRBD1 on 7 matching bases. The CDR3 consists of 15 residues. Trimming removed 3 bases from V and 2 bases from J, with 16 bases in between. Germline-derived CDR1 and CDR2 are DFQATT and SNEGSKA (reference sequence). CDR3 DNA sequence: TGCAGTGCTAGCCCCCAGGGGGGCAGACAAGAGACCCAGTACTTC. Translated, it gives CSASPQGGRQETQYF.

The chain combines TRBV7-8 with TRBJ2-5; D is uncertain. The CDR3 sequence is 17 residues long. CDR1 is SGHVS, CDR2 FQNEAQ, per germline. V was pared by 1 base and J by 5 bases, with 20 bases between. CDR3 sequence: CASSLDRSFSLGETQYF. The CDR3 DNA follows: TGTGCCAGCAGCTTAGATAGGAGTTTTTCCCTTGGGGAGACCCAGTACTTC.

The genes are TRBV5-1 and TRBJ2-4; TRBD1 is a possible D gene (6 bases). Deletions cut 2 bases from V and 13 bases from J, with 19 bases between. The CDR3 totals 14 residues. Per germline, CDR1 SGHRS and CDR2 YFSETQ. CDR3 nucleotide sequence: TGCGCCAGCAGCTTAATGGGACAAGTTGGGAACCAGTACTTC. Translation gives CASSLMGQVGNQYF.

This clonotype was detected only a few times. The chain uses TRBV29-1 and TRBJ2-2; D is possibly TRBD1 (5 bases). The CDR3 runs to 14 residues. The germline V and J ends were trimmed by 4 bases and 4 bases, with 13 bases remaining between them. CDR1 SQVTM and CDR2 ANQGSEA come from the germline V gene. CDR3 in DNA: TGCAGCGTTGTCTTGTCGACAGCCACCGGGGAGCTGTTTTTT. Residues: CSVVLSTATGELFF.

The V call is TRBV4-1, the J call TRBJ2-2; TRBD1 is a possible D gene (6 bases). The V end was cut by 3 bases, the J end by 4 bases, with 15 bases between. Germline lookup yields CDR1 MGHRA and CDR2 YSYEKL. This CDR3 comprises 16 residues. Here the CDR3 reads CASSQMDSRSTGELFF. CDR3 DNA sequence: TGCGCCAGCAGCCAGATGGACAGTCGTAGCACCGGGGAGCTGTTTTTT.

The chain uses TRBV5-1 and TRBJ2-4, with D possibly matching TRBD1 (5 bases). The CDR3 is 15 amino acids. The germline V gene encodes CDR1 SGHRS and CDR2 YFSETQ. V was shortened by 0 bases and J by 3 bases, with 10 bases between the two germline ends. The CDR3 DNA sequence: TGCGCCAGCAGCTTGGATGGCGACAGCAAAAACATTCAGTACTTC. It codes for CASSLDGDSKNIQYF.